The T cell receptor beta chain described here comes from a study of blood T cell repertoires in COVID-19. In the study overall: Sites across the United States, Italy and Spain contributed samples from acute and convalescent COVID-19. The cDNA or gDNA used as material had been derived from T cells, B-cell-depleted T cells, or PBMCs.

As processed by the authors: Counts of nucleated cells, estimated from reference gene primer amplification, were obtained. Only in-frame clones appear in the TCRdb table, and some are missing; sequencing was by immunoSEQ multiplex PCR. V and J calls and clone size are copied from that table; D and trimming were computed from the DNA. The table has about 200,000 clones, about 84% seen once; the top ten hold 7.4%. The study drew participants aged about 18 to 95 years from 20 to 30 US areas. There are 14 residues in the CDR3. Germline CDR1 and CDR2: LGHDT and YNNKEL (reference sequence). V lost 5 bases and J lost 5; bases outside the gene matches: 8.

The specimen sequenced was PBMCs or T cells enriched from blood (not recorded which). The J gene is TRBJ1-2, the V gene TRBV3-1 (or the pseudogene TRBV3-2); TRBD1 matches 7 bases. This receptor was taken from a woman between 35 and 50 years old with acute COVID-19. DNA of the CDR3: TGTGCCAGCAGCGATCGACAGGGACGGTATGGCTACACCTTC. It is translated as CASSDRQGRYGYTF.